This record concerns one T cell receptor (beta chain) sequence. One end of the junction is discordant with germline, which a read error may explain. Here immunoSEQ multiplex PCR was the method, and the copy in TCRdb shows in-frame clones only, minus some. In the table there are about 46,000 clones, about 90% of which are singletons. Germline V gene data show CDR1 as LNHDA and CDR2 as SQIVND (reference sequence). The CDR3 sequence is 13 residues long. This entry is derived from a study of T cell changes during pregnancy in multiple sclerosis. The chain combines TRBV19 with TRBJ2-5, with TRBD2 matching 7 bases. This receptor was obtained from a female donor with multiple sclerosis, enrolled in a pregnancy study. Sequenced material: CD8+ T cells from peripheral blood mononuclear cells, taken after pregnancy. The CDR3 DNA is TGTGCCAGTAGTATGGGCTCCTGGGGGGGTAGGAACTTC. Translation gives CASSMGSWGGRNF.